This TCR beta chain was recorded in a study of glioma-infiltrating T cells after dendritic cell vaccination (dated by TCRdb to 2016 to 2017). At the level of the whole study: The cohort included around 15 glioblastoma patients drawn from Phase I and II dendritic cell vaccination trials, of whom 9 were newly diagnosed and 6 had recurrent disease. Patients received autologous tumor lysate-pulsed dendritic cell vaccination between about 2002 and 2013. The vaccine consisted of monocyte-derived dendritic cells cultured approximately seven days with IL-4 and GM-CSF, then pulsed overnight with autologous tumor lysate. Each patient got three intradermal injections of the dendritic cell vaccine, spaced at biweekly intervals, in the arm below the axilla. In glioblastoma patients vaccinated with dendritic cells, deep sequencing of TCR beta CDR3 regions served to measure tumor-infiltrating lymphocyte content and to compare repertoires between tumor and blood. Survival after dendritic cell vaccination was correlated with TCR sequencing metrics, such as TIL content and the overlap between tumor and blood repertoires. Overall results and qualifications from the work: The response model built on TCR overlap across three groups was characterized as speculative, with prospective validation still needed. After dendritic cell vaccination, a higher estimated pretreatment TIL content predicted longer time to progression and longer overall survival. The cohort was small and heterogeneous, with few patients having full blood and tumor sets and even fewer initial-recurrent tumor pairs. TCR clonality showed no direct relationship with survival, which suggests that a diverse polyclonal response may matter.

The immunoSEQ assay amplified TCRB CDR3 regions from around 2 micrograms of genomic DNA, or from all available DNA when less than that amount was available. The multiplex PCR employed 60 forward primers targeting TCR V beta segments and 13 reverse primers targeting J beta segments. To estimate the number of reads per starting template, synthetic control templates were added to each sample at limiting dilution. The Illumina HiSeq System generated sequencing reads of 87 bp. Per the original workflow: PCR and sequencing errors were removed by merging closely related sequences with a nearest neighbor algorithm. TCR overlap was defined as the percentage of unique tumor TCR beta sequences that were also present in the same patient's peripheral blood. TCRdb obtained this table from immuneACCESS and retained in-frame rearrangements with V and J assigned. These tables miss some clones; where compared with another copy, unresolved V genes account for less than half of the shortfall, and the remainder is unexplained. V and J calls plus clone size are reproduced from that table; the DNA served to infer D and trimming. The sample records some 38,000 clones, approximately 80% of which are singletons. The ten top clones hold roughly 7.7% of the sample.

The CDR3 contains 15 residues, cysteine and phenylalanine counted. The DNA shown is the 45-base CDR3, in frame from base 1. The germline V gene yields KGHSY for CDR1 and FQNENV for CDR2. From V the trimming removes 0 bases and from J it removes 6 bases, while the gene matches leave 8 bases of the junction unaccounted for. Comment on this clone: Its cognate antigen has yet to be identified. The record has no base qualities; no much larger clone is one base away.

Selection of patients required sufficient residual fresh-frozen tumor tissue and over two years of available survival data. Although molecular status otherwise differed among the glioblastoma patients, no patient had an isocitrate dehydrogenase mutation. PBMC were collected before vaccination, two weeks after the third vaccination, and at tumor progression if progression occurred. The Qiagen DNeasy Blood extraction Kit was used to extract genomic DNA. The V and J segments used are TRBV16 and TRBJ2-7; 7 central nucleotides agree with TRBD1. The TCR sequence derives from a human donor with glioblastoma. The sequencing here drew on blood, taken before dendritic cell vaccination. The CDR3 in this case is CASSQSGTGVGEQYF. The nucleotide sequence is TGTGCCAGCAGCCAATCGGGTACAGGGGTAGGCGAGCAGTACTTC.